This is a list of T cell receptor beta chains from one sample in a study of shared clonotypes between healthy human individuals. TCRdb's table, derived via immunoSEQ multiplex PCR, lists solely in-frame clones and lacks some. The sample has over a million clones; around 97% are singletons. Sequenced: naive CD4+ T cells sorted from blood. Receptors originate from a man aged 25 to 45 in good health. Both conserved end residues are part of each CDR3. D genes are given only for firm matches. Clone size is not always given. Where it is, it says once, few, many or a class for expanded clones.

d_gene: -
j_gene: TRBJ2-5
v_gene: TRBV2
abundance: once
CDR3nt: TGTGCCAGCAGGGGACCCTGGAGGGAGACCCAGTACTTC
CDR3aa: CASRGPWRETQYF

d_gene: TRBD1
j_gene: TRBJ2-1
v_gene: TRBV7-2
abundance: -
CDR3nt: TGTGCCAGCAGCTTAGGTGGGACAGGGGGCTACAATGAGCAGTTCTTC
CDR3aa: CASSLGGTGGYNEQFF

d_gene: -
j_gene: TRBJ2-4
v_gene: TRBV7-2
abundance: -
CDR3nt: TGTGCCAGCAGCTTTGGAGGGGCGCTGAACATTCAGTACTTC
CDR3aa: CASSFGGALNIQYF

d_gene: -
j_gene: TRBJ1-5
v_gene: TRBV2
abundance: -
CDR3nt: TGTGCCAGCAATGCCGGGACGCTAAGAAGCAATCAGCCCCAGCATTTT
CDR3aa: CASNAGTLRSNQPQHF

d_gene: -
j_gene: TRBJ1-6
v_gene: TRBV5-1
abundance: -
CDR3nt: TGCGCCAGCAGCTTGTGGGCAGGGAATTCACCCCTCCACTTT
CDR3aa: CASSLWAGNSPLHF

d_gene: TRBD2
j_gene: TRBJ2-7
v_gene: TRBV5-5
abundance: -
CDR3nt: TGTGCCAGCATTCCGGGACTAGCGAGTATCTACGAGCAGTACTTC
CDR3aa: CASIPGLASIYEQYF

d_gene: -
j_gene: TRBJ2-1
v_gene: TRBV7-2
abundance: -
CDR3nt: TGTGCCAGCACTCAAGACCCCCCGAGGAGGATCTTC
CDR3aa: CASTQDPPRRIF

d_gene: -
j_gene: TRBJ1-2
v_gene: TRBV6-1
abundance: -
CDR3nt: TGTGCCAGCAGTGTAGGACTGGGAGCTAACTATGGCTACACCTTC
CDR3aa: CASSVGLGANYGYTF

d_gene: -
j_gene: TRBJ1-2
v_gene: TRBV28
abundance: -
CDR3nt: TGTGCCAGCAGTCCGCCGCGAGGCTCCCATAACTATGGCTACACCTTC
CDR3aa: CASSPPRGSHNYGYTF

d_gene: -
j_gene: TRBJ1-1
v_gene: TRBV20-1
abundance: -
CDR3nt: TGCAGTGCTAGGGCCGACCGTGAGGCTTTCTTT
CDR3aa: CSARADREAFF

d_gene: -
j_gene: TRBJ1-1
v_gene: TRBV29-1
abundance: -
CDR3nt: TGCAGCGTTGAGGCAGGGGCCGGAAACACTGAAGCTTTCTTT
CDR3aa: CSVEAGAGNTEAFF

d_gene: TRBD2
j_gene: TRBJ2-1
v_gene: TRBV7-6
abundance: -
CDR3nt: TGTGCCAGCAGCATTGGGGGACTAGCGAGAAACAATGAGCAGTTCTTC
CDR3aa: CASSIGGLARNNEQFF

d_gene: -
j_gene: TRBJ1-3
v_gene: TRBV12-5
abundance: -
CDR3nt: TGTGCTAGTGGGGACGGACACTCTGGAAACACCATATATTTT
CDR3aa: CASGDGHSGNTIYF

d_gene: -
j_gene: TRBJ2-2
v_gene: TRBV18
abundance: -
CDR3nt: TGTGCCAGCTCACCACCGAAGAAATCAGCGGCGAACACCGGGGAGCTGTTTTTT
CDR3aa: CASSPPKKSAANTGELFF

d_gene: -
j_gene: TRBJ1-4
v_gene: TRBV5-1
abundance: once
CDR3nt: TGCGCCAGCAGCTACTCAGCGGGATTCGGTGAAAAACTGTTTTTT
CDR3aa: CASSYSAGFGEKLFF

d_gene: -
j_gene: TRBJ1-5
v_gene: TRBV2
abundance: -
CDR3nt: TGTGCCAGCAGTCCGCAGGGTTGGGGCCAGCATTTT
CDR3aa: CASSPQGWGQHF

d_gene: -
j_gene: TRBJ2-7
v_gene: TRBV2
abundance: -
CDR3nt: TGTGCCAGCAGTGAATCGGTGGGGGCCGAGCAGTACTTC
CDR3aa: CASSESVGAEQYF

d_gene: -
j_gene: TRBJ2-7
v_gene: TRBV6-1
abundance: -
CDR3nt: TGTGCCAGCAGTGAAGCGCTTCATTTAGGCTACGAGCAGTACTTC
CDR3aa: CASSEALHLGYEQYF

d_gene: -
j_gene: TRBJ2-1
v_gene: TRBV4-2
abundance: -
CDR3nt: TGTGCCAGCACAAACCAGGGCGGGACGGGAAATGAGCAGTTCTTC
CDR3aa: CASTNQGGTGNEQFF

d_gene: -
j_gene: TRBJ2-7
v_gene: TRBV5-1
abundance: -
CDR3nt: TGCGCCAGCAGCTTGGAGGGGGACTACGAGCAGTACTTC
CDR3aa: CASSLEGDYEQYF

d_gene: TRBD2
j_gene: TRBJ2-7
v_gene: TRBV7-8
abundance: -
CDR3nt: TGTGCCAGCAGCCCAAGCGGGATTTTCTACGAGCAGTACTTC
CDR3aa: CASSPSGIFYEQYF

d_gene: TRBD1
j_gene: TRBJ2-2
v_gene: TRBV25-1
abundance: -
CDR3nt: TGTGCCAGCAGTTTAAGGGGGCCCGGGGAGCTGTTTTTT
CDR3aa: CASSLRGPGELFF

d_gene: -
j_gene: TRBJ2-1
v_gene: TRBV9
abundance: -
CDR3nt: TGTGCCAGCAGCGGGAGCTCCTACAATGAGCAGTTCTTC
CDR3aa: CASSGSSYNEQFF

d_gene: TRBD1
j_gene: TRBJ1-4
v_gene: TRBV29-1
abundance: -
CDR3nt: TGCAGCGTTGGGTTCGGACAGGCGGACCAAAAACTGTTTTTT
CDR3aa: CSVGFGQADQKLFF

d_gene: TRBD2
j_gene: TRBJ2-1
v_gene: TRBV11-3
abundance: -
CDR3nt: TGTGCCAGCAGCAAGGGACTAGCGGGAGTATCATACAATGAGCAGTTCTTC
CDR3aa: CASSKGLAGVSYNEQFF

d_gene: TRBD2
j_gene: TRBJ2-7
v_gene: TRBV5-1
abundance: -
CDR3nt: TGCGCCAGCAGCTTGGAGGCGGGAGTGGGCGAGCAGTACTTC
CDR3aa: CASSLEAGVGEQYF

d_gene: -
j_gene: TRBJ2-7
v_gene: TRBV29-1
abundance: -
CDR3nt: TGCAGCGGGAGGGACGGCCACTCCTACGAGCAGTACTTC
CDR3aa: CSGRDGHSYEQYF

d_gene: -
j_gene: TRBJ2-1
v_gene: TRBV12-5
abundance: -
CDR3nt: TGTGCTAGTGGACCCCAGAGGACAGATGAGCAGTTCTTC
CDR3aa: CASGPQRTDEQFF

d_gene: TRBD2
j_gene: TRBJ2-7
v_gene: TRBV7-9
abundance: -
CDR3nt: TGTGCCAGCAGCTTAGGCCGTCCTAGCGGTTCCTACGAGCAGTACTTC
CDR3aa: CASSLGRPSGSYEQYF

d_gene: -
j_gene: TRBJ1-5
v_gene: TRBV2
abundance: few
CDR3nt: TGTGCCGGCAGGGTCGGCAATCAGCCCCAGCATTTT
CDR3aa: CAGRVGNQPQHF

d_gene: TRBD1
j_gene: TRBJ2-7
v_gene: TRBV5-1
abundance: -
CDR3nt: TGCGCCAGCAGCCTCCGGGACAGGGGTAACGAGCAGTACTTC
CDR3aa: CASSLRDRGNEQYF

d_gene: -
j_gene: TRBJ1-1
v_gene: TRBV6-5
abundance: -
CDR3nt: TGTGCCAGCAGTTATTTTAAACCGGGACGCGCTGAAGCTTTCTTT
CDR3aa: CASSYFKPGRAEAFF

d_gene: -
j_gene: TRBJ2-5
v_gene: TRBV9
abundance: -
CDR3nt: TGTGCCAGCAGCAGTGGAGGCAGGGTCGAGACCCAGTACTTC
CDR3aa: CASSSGGRVETQYF

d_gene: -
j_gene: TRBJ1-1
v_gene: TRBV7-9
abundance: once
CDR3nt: TGTGCCAGCAGCCTTCTCCGGGGGGAGAGCACTGAAGCTTTCTTT
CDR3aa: CASSLLRGESTEAFF

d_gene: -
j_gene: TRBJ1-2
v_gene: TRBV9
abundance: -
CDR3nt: TGTGCCAGCACAGTTCAGGGGCTACCGACCTATGGCTACACCTTC
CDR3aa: CASTVQGLPTYGYTF

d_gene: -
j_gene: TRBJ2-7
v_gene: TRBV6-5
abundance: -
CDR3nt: TGTGCCAGCAAAAAGTCGGGGCGTTACGAGCAGTACTTC
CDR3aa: CASKKSGRYEQYF

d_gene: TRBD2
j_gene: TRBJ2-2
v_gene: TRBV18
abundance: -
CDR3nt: TGTGCCAGCTCACCGATATTAGCGGGAGCGAGCACCGGGGAGCTGTTTTTT
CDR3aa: CASSPILAGASTGELFF

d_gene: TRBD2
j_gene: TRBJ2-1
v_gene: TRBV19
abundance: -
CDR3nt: TGTGCCAGTAGTATATCCCGACTAGCGGGGCAATTTAATGAGCAGTTCTTC
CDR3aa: CASSISRLAGQFNEQFF

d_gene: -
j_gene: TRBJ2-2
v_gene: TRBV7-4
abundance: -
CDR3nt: TGTGCCAGCAGCTTAACTCCACCGGTTCTGGTCGGGGAGCTGTTTTTT
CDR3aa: CASSLTPPVLVGELFF

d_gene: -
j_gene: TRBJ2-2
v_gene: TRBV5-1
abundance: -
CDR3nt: TGCGCCAGCAGCGAGCGACAAGGGAACACCGGGGAGCTGTTTTTT
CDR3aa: CASSERQGNTGELFF

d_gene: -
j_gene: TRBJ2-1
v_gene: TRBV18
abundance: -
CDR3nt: TGTGCCAGCTCCGAAGATGGGGCCTACAATGAGCAGTTCTTC
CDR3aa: CASSEDGAYNEQFF